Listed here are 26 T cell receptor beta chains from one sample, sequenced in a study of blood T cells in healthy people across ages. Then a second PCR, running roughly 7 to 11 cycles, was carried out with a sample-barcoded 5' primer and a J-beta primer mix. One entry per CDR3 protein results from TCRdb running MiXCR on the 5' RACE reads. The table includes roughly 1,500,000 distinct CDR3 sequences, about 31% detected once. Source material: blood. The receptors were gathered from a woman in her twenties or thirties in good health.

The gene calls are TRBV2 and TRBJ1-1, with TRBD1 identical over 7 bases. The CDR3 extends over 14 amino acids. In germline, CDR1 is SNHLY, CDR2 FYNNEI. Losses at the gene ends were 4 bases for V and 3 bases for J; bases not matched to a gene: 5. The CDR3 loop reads CASSATGRDTEAFF. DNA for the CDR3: TGTGCCAGCAGTGCGACAGGGCGAGACACTGAAGCTTTCTTT. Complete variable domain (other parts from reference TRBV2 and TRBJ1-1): EPEVTQTPSHQVTQMGQEVILRCVPISNHLYFYWYRQILGQKVEFLVSFYNNEISEKSEIFDDQFSVERPDGSNFTLKIRSTKLEDSAMYFCASSATGRDTEAFFGQGTRLTVV.

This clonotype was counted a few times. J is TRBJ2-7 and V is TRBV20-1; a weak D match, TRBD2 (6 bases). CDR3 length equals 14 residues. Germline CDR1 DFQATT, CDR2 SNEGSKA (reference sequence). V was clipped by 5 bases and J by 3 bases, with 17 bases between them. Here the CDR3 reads CSAPPAAGFYEQYF. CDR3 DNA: TGCAGTGCTCCTCCAGCCGCGGGGTTCTACGAGCAGTACTTC.

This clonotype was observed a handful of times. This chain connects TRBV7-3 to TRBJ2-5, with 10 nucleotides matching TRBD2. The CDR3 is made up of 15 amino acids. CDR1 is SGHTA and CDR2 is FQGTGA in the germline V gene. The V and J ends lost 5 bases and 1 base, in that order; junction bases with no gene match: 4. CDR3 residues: CASSPSGGAQETQYF. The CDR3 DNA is TGTGCCAGCAGCCCGAGCGGGGGGGCCCAAGAGACCCAGTACTTC.

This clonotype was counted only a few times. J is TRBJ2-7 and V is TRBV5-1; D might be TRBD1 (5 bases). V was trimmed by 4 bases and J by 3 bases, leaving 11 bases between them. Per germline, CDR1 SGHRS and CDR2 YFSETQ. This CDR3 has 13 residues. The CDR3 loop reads CASSTRQNYEQYF. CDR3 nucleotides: TGCGCCAGCAGCACAAGACAGAACTACGAGCAGTACTTC.

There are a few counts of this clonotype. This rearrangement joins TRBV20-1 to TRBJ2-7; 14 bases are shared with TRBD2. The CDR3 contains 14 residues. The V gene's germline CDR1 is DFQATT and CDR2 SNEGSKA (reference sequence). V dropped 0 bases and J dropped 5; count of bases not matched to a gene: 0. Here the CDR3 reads CSAREGLAGDEQYF. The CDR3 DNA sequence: TGCAGTGCTAGAGAGGGACTAGCGGGAGACGAGCAGTACTTC.

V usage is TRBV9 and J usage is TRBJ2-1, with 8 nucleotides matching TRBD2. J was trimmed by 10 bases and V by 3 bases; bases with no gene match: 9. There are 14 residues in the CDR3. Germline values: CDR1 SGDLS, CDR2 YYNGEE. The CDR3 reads CASSANTGGSEQFF. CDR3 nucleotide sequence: TGTGCCAGCAGCGCCAACACGGGAGGGTCGGAGCAGTTCTTC.

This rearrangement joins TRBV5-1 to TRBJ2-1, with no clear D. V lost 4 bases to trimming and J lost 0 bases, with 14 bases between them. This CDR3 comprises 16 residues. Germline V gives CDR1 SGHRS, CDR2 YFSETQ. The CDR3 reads CASSPPSRSSYNEQFF. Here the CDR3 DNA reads TGCGCCAGCAGCCCCCCTTCACGAAGCTCCTACAATGAGCAGTTCTTC.

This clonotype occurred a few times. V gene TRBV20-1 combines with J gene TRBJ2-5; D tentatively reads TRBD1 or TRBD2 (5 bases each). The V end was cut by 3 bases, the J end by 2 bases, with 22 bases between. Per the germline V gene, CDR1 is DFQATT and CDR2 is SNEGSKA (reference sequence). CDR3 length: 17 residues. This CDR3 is CSASPPHSGREQETQYF. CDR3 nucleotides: TGCAGTGCTAGCCCCCCGCATTCGGGCAGGGAGCAAGAGACCCAGTACTTC.

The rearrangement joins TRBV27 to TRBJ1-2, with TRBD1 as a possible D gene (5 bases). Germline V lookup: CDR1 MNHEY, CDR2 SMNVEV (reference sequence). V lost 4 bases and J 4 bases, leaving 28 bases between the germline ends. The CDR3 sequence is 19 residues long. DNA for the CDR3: TGTGCCAGCAGTTCTCGACCACTACAGATGCAGGGCCTATTCTATGGCTACACCTTC. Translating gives CASSSRPLQMQGLFYGYTF.

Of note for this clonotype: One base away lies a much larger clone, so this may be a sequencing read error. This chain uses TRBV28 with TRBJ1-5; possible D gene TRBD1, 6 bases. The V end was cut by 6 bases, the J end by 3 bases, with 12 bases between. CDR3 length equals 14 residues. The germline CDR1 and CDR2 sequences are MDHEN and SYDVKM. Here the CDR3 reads CASSETGNNQPQHF. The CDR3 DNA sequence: TGTGCCAGCAGCGAAACAGGGAACAATCAGCCCCAGCATTTT.

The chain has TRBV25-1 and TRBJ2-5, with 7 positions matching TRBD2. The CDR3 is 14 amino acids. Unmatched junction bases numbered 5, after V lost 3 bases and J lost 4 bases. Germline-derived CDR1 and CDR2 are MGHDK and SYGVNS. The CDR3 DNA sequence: TGTGCCAGCAGTGAGGGACTACCCCCAGAGACCCAGTACTTC. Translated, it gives CASSEGLPPETQYF.

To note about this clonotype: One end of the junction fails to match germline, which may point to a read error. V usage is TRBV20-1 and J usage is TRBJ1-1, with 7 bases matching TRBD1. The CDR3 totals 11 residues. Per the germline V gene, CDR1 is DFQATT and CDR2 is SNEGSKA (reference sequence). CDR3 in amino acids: CSQQGNTETFF. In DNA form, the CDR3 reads TGCAGTCAACAGGGGAACACTGAAACTTTCTTT.

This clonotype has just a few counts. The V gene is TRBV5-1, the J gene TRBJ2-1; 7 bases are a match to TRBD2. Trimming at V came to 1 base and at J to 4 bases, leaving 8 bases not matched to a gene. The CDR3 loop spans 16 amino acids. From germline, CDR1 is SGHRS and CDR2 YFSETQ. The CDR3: CASSLWSSGGYNEQFF. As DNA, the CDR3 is TGCGCCAGCAGCTTGTGGTCATCGGGAGGTTACAATGAGCAGTTCTTC.

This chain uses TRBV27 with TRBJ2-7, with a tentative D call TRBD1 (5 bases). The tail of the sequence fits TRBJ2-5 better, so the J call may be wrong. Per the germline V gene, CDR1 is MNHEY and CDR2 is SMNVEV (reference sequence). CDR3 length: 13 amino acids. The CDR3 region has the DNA TGTGCCAGCAGCACAGGACCCCGGGAGACCCAGTACTTC. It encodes CASSTGPRETQYF.

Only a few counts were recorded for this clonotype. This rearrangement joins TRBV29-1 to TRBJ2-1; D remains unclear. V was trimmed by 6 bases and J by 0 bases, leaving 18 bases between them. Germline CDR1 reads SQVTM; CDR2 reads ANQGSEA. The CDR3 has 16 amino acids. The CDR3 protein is CSVVSEAVRSYNEQFF. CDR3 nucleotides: TGCAGCGTGGTGAGTGAGGCGGTTCGCTCCTACAATGAGCAGTTCTTC.

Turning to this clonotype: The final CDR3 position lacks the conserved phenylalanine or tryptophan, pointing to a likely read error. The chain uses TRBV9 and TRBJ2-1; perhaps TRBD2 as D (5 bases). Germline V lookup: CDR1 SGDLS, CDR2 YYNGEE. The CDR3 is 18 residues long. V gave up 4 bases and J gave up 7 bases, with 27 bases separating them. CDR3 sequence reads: CASSPQGRGVGSSNEQFC. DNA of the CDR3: TGTGCCAGCAGCCCACAAGGGAGAGGAGTTGGCAGTAGTAATGAGCAGTTCTGC.

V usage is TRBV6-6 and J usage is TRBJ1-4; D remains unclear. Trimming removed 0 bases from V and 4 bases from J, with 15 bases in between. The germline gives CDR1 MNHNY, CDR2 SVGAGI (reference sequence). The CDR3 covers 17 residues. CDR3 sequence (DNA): TGTGCCAGCAGTTACTCGATGCTTCTCGGAAATAATGAAAAACTGTTTTTT. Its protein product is CASSYSMLLGNNEKLFF.

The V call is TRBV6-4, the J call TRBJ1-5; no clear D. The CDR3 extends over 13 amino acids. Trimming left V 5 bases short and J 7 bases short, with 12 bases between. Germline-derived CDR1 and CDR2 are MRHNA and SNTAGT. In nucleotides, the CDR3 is TGTGCCAGCAGTAACGGGGATGGCCAGCCCCAGCATTTT. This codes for CASSNGDGQPQHF.

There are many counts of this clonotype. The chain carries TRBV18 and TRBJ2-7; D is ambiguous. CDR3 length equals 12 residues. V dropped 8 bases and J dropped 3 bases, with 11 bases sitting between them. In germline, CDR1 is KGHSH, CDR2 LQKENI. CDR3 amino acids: CASSPASYEQYF. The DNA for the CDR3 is TGTGCCAGCAGCCCGGCGAGCTACGAGCAGTACTTC.

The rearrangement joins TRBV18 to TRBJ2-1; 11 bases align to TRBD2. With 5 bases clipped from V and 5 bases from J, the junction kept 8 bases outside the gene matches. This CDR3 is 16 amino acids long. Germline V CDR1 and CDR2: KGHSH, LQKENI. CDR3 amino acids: CASSNLAGGPDNEQFF. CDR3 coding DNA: TGTGCCAGCTCAAATCTAGCGGGAGGTCCGGACAATGAGCAGTTCTTC. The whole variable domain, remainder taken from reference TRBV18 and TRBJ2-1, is NAGVMQNPRHLVRRRGQEARLRCSPMKGHSHVYWYRQLPEEGLKFMVYLQKENIIDESGMPKERFSAEFPKEGPSILRIQQVVRGDSAAYFCASSNLAGGPDNEQFFGPGTRLTVL.

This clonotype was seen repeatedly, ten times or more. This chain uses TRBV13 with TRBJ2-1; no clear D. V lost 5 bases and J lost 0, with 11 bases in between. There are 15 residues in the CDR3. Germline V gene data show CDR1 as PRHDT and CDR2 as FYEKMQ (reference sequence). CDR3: CASSMGLSSYNEQFF. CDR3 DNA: TGTGCCAGCAGCATGGGATTAAGCTCCTACAATGAGCAGTTCTTC.

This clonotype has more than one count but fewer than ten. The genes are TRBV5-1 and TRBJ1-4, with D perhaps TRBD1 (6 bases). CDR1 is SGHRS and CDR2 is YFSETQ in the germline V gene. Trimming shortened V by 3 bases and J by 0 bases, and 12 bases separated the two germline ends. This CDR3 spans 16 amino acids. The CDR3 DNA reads TGCGCCAGCAGCTATACGGGACAAGCAACTAATGAAAAACTGTTTTTT. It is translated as CASSYTGQATNEKLFF.

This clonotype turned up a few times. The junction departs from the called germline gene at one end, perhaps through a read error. CDR3 sequence reads: CANSLSPSRDSNEQFF. In DNA, the CDR3 is TGTGCCAACAGTTTATCCCCTTCGCGGGATAGTAATGAGCAGTTCTTC. The chain is built from TRBV12-3 or TRBV12-4 and TRBJ2-1; tentatively, D is TRBD2 (6 bases). This CDR3 has 16 amino acids.

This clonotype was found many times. CDR3 nucleotide sequence: TGTGCCAGCAGAGAAGGGGGCAGGCACACTGAAGCTTTCTTT. Translation gives CASREGGRHTEAFF. This chain joins TRBV27 and TRBJ1-1; TRBD1 aligns across 7 bases. Germline lookup yields CDR1 MNHEY and CDR2 SMNVEV (reference sequence). CDR3 size: 14 residues. V dropped 6 bases and J dropped 3; count of bases not matched to a gene: 7.

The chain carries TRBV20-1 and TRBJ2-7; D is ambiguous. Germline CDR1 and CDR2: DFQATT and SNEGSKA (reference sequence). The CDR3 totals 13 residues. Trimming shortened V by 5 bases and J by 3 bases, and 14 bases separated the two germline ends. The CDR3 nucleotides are TGCAGTGCTGCTCTAGGAGCCATCTACGAGCAGTACTTC. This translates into CSAALGAIYEQYF.

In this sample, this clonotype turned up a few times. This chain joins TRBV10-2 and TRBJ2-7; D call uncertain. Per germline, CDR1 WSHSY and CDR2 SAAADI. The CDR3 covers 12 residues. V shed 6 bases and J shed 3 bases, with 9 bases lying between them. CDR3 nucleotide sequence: TGCGCCAGCAGAGGTACTCGCTACGAGCAGTACTTC. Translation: CASRGTRYEQYF.